Listed below are T cell receptor beta chains from one sample, sequenced in a study of tissue T cells after allogeneic stem cell transplantation. Profiled with immunoSEQ multiplex PCR; TCRdb holds only in-frame clones, not every one. The table includes about 1,000 clones, 91% detected once. The material was spleen tissue, obtained at autopsy. Source of these receptors: an older male patient with steroid-refractory graft-versus-host disease after an allogeneic stem cell transplant. T cells may partly derive from the graft donor. Each CDR3 is given with its conserved first and last residue. Fields, in order: clone size, J gene, D gene, V gene, CDR3 DNA, CDR3 protein. A D gene is named only where the DNA matches it firmly. For some rows the clone size is stated as once, few or many, or as a class when expanded; others skip it.

NA	TRBJ2-2	TRBD2	TRBV4-1	TGCGCCAGCAGCCACCGCGGGGGGGAGACCGGGGAGCTGTTTTTT	CASSHRGGETGELFF
NA	TRBJ1-3	NA	TRBV10-3	TGTGCCATCAGTGATAGTGGGCACCTTAGGGACACCATATATTTT	CAISDSGHLRDTIYF
NA	TRBJ1-3	TRBD1	TRBV25-1	TGTGCCAGCAGTGAACCGACAGGGGATTTGGGAAACACCATATATTTT	CASSEPTGDLGNTIYF
once	TRBJ2-5	TRBD1	TRBV7-6	TGTGCCAGCAGCGGAGCCCACCGGACAGGAACGTCATTGGGGACCCAGTACTTC	CASSGAHRTGTSLGTQYF
NA	TRBJ2-7	NA	TRBV7-9	TGTGCCAGCAGCTTAGTGGCTGGACAGATCTACGAGCAGTACTTC	CASSLVAGQIYEQYF
few	TRBJ1-2	NA	TRBV5-1	TGCGCCAGCAGCTTGGATGTGGGAACAGGGCTCGGCTACACCTTC	CASSLDVGTGLGYTF
few	TRBJ2-7	TRBD2	TRBV4-3	TGCGCCAGCAGCCAAGATGGGACTAGCGGTTTCTACGAGCAGTACTTC	CASSQDGTSGFYEQYF
NA	TRBJ2-7	TRBD1	TRBV28	TGTGCCAGCAGTTTAGGACAGGGTGGCCACGAGCAGTACTTC	CASSLGQGGHEQYF
NA	TRBJ2-3	NA	TRBV28	TGTGCCAGCAGCGATATGGGGGGCCAAGATACGCAGTATTTT	CASSDMGGQDTQYF
NA	TRBJ1-1	NA	TRBV4-2	TGTGCCAGCAGCCAAGAGTCAGGAATGAACACTGAAGCTTTCTTT	CASSQESGMNTEAFF
NA	TRBJ1-1	NA	TRBV6-5	TGTGCCAGCACCTCCTCCGCCGGGCGGGCTGAAGCTTTCTTT	CASTSSAGRAEAFF
NA	TRBJ2-2	NA	TRBV6-4	TGTGCCAGCAGTGACTCGGACACCGGGGAGCTGTTTTTT	CASSDSDTGELFF
once	TRBJ2-5	NA	TRBV5-6	TGTGCCAGCAGCGCTTCCGGGACCATAGCAAATCAAGAGACCCAGTACTTC	CASSASGTIANQETQYF
NA	TRBJ1-3	TRBD1	TRBV4-1	TGCGCCAGCAGCCAAGTAGGACAGGGATCTGGAAACACCATATATTTT	CASSQVGQGSGNTIYF
NA	TRBJ1-5	NA	TRBV6-5	TGTGCCAGCAGTTACTCGGACCCCCGCAATCAGCCCCAGCATTTT	CASSYSDPRNQPQHF
NA	TRBJ2-1	NA	TRBV10-3	TGTGCCATATCTGGACAAGAGAACAATGAGCAGTTCTTC	CAISGQENNEQFF
NA	TRBJ2-7	TRBD1	TRBV7-8	TGTGCCAGCAGCCGGGACAGGGTCAAGGGCTACGAGCAGTACTTC	CASSRDRVKGYEQYF
NA	TRBJ1-1	NA	TRBV19	TGTGCCAGTAACAACCGGGGGGGAGATGGAGCTTTCTTT	CASNNRGGDGAFF
NA	TRBJ1-2	NA	TRBV6-1	TGTGCCAGCAGTGGTTACTTTGGACGGATGGAGACTAACTATGGCTACACCTTC	CASSGYFGRMETNYGYTF
few	TRBJ1-6	NA	TRBV6-5	TGTGCCAGCAGTCAGGGTGTAGTCCTCCACTTT	CASSQGVVLHF
NA	TRBJ2-1	NA	TRBV12-3/TRBV12-4	TGTGCCAGCGGTTCAAGCTCCTACAATGAGCAGTTCTTC	CASGSSSYNEQFF
NA	TRBJ1-4	NA	TRBV19	TGTGCCAGTAGCAGTACAGGGACGGTGGTGGAACTGTTTTTT	CASSSTGTVVELFF
NA	TRBJ1-6	TRBD1	TRBV7-2	TGTGCCAGCAGCTTGAGGACAGGGGGATCACCCCTCCACTTT	CASSLRTGGSPLHF
NA	TRBJ1-4	NA	TRBV10-3	TGTGCCATCAGTGCGGAGGGGCCCGTAGAAAAACTGTTTTTT	CAISAEGPVEKLFF
NA	TRBJ2-7	TRBD1	TRBV4-1	TGCGCCAGCAGCCAAGCAGGGACAGGGGGCTCCTACGAGCAGTACTTC	CASSQAGTGGSYEQYF
NA	TRBJ2-7	TRBD2	TRBV5-1	TGCGCCAGCAGCGCCGGGACTAGCGGGGGGACCTACGAGCAGTACTTC	CASSAGTSGGTYEQYF
NA	TRBJ1-4	NA	TRBV29-1	TGCAGCGTTGAAGAACCAGGTGGAGAAAAACTGTTTTTT	CSVEEPGGEKLFF
NA	TRBJ1-3	NA	TRBV11-2	TGTGCCAGCAGCTTAGGGAGGGGGATCGGAAACACCATATATTTT	CASSLGRGIGNTIYF
NA	TRBJ1-1	NA	TRBV27	TGTGCCAGCAGTTTAGTTCCAGGGGTCACTGAAGCTTTCTTT	CASSLVPGVTEAFF
NA	TRBJ2-2	TRBD2	TRBV5-4	TGTGCCAGCAGCTTGGGAGGACTAGAAGGTACCGGGGAGCTGTTTTTT	CASSLGGLEGTGELFF
NA	TRBJ2-1	NA	TRBV24-1	TGTGCCACCAGTGATAACAACTACAGAGATGAGCAGTTCTTC	CATSDNNYRDEQFF
NA	TRBJ1-2	TRBD1	TRBV18	TGTGCCAGCTCACGTCTTCCCGGGACAGTCGAAGATGGCTACACCTTC	CASSRLPGTVEDGYTF
NA	TRBJ1-2	NA	TRBV27	TGTGCCAGCAGTCCCAAGGGCCAGACGCTCAACTATGGCTACACCTTC	CASSPKGQTLNYGYTF
NA	TRBJ1-1	NA	TRBV18	TGTGCCAGCTCACCACCGGGGCTGGGTTACACTGAAGCTTTCTTT	CASSPPGLGYTEAFF
NA	TRBJ1-1	NA	TRBV6-5	TGTGCCAGCAGTTACGGTTGGGGTCGACAACAAGCTTTCTTT	CASSYGWGRQQAFF
NA	TRBJ2-3	NA	TRBV6-4	TGTGCCAGCAGTAAGGGGTTGTATACAGATACGCAGTATTTT	CASSKGLYTDTQYF
NA	TRBJ2-3	TRBD2	TRBV6-4	TGTGCCAGCAGTGAGCGGGGGGGCACAGATACGCAGTATTTT	CASSERGGTDTQYF
NA	TRBJ2-3	TRBD2	TRBV5-4	TGTGCCAGCAGCCTGGCGGGGGTTGGAGATACGCAGTATTTT	CASSLAGVGDTQYF
NA	TRBJ2-7	NA	TRBV5-6	TGTGCCAGCAGCACCAATCTCCGGGCAGGTATTATCGAGCAGTACTTC	CASSTNLRAGIIEQYF
once	TRBJ2-5	NA	TRBV30	TGTGCCTGGAGTCCTCTTGACGTCGGAACGGCAAGAGACCCCATCCGGACCCAGTACTTC	CAWSPLDVGTARDPIRTQYF
few	TRBJ2-7	NA	TRBV7-2	TGTGCCAGCAGCTCTTACTACGAGCAGTACTTC	CASSSYYEQYF